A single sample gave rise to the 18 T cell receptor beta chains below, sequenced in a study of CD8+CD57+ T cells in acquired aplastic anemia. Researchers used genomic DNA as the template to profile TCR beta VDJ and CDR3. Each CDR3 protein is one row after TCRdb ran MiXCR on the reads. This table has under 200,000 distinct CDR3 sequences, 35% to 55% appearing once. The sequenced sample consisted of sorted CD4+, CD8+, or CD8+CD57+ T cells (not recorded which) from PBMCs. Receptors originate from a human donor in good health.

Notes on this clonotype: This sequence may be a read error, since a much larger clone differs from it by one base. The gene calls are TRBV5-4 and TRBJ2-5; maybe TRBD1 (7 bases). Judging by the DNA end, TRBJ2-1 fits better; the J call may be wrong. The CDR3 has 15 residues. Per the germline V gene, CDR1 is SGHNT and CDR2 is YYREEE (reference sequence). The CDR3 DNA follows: TGTGCCAGCAGCTCAGGGGGGTGTCGGGTCGATGAGCAGTTCTTC. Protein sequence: CASSSGGCRVDEQFF.

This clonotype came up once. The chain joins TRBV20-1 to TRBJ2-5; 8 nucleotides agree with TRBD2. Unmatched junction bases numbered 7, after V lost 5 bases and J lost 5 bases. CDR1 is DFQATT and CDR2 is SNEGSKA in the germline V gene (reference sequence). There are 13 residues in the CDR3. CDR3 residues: CSADPGGAETQYF. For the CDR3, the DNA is TGCAGTGCTGACCCCGGGGGGGCGGAGACCCAGTACTTC.

The CDR3 DNA is TGTGCCAGCAGTTTATCCAGCTCTGGCTACACCTTC. It codes for CASSLSSSGYTF. The rearrangement uses TRBV28 and TRBJ1-2; D remains unclear. Trimming shortened V by 1 base and J by 7 bases, and 7 bases separated the two germline ends. Germline V gene sequence: CDR1 MDHEN, CDR2 SYDVKM. The CDR3 runs to 12 residues.

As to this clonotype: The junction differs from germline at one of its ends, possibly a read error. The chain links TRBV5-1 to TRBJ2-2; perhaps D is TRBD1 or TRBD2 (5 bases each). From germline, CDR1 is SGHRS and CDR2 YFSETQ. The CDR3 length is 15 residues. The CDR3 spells CASSSRRAHTGELLF. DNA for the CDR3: TGCGCCAGCAGCAGCCGCAGGGCTCACACCGGGGAGCTGCTTTTT.

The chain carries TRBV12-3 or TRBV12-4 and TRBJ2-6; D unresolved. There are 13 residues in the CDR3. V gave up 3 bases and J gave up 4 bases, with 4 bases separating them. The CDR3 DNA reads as TGTGCCAGCAGTTTTCCAGGGGCCAACGTCCTGACTTTC. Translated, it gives CASSFPGANVLTF.

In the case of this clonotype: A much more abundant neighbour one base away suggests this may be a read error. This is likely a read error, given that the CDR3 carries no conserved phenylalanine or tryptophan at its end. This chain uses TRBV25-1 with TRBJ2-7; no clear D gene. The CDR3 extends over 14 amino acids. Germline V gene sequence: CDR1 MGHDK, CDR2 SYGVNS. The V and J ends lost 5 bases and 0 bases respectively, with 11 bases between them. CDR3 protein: CASSIHLASYEQYL. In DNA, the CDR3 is TGTGCCAGCAGTATTCACCTGGCCTCCTACGAGCAGTACCTC.

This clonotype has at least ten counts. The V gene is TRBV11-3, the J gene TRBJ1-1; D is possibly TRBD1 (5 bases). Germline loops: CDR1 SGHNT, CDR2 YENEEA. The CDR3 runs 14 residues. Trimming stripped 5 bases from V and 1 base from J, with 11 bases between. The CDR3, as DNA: TGTGCCAGCAGCGCCGGGACGGCGAACACTGAAGCTTTCTTT. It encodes CASSAGTANTEAFF.

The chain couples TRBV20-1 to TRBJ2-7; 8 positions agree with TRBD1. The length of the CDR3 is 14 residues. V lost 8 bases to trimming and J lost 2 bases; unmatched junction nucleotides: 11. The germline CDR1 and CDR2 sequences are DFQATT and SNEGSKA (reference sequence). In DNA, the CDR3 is TGCAGTCCCCTCACGGGACAGGAACCCTACGAGCAGTACTTC. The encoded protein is CSPLTGQEPYEQYF.

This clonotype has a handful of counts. The CDR3: CASSLEARSYNSPLHF. The CDR3 DNA reads as TGTGCCAGCAGCTTAGAGGCTAGATCCTATAATTCACCCCTCCACTTT. The V call is TRBV7-6, the J call TRBJ1-6; D call uncertain. Germline assignment: CDR1 SGHVS and CDR2 FNYEAQ. V was pared by 1 base and J by 1 base, with 8 bases between. The CDR3 contains 16 residues.

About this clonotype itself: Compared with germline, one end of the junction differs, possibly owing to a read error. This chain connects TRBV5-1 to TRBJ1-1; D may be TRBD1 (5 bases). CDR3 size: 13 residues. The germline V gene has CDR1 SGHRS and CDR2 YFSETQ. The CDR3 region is CASSLGQHTEAFF. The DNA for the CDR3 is TGCGCCAGCAGCTTGGGACAGCACACTGAGGCTTTCTTT.

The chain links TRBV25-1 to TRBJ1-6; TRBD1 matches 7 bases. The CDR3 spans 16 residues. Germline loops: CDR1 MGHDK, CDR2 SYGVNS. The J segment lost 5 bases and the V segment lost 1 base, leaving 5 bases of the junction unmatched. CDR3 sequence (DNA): TGTGCCAGCAGTGAATTAGGGGGACAGAATAATTCACCCCTCCACTTT. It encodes CASSELGGQNNSPLHF.

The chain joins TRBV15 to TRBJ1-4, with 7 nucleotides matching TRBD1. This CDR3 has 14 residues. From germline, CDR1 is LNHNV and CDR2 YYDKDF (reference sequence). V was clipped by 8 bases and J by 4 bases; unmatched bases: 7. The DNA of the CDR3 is TGTGCCACCGGACGGGACAGTTATAATGAAAAACTGTTTTTT. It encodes CATGRDSYNEKLFF.

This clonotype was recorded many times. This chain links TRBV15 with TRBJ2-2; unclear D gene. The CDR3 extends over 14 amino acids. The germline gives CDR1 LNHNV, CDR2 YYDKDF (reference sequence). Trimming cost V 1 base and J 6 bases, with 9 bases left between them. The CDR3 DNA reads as TGTGCCACCAGCAGAGCGCACGGGTCCGGGGAGCTGTTTTTT. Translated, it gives CATSRAHGSGELFF. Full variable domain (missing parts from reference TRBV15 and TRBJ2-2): DAMVIQNPRYQVTQFGKPVTLSCSQTLNHNVMYWYQQKSSQAPKLLFHYYDKDFNNEADTPDNFQSRRPNTSFCFLDIRSPGLGDTAMYLCATSRAHGSGELFFGEGSRLTVL.

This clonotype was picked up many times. The CDR3 nucleotides read TGTGCCAGTAGTATGGGCGGGATCTACACCGGGGAGCTGTTTTTT. Protein product: CASSMGGIYTGELFF. V usage is TRBV19 and J usage is TRBJ2-2; D might be TRBD2 (6 bases). The CDR3 has 15 residues. Germline assignment: CDR1 LNHDA and CDR2 SQIVND (reference sequence). Trimming shortened V by 3 bases and J by 3 bases, and 11 bases separated the two germline ends.

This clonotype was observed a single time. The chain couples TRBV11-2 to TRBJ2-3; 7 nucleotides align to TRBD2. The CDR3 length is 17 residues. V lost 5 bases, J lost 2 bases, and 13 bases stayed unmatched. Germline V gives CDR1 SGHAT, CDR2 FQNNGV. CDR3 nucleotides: TGTGCCAGCAGCGCATCGGCGATAGCGGGTACCACAGATACGCAGTATTTT. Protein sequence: CASSASAIAGTTDTQYF.

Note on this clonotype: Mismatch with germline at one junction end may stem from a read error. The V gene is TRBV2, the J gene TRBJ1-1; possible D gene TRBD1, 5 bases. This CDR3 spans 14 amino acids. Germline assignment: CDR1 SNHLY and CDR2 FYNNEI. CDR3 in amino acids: CASRRDEAGTEAVF. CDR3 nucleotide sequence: TGTGCCAGCAGAAGGGACGAGGCGGGGACTGAAGCTGTCTTT.

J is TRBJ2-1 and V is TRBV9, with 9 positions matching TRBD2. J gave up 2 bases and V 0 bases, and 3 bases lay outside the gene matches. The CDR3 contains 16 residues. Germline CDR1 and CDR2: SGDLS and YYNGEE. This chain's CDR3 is CASSVDLAGAYNEQFF. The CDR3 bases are TGTGCCAGCAGCGTAGACTTAGCGGGGGCCTACAATGAGCAGTTCTTC.

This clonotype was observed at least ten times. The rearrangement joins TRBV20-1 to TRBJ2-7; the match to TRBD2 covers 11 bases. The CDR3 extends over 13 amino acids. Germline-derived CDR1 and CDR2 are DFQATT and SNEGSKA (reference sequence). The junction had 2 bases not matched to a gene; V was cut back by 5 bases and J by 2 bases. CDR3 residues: CSAVSGGAYEQYF. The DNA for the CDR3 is TGCAGTGCTGTTAGCGGGGGGGCCTACGAGCAGTACTTC.